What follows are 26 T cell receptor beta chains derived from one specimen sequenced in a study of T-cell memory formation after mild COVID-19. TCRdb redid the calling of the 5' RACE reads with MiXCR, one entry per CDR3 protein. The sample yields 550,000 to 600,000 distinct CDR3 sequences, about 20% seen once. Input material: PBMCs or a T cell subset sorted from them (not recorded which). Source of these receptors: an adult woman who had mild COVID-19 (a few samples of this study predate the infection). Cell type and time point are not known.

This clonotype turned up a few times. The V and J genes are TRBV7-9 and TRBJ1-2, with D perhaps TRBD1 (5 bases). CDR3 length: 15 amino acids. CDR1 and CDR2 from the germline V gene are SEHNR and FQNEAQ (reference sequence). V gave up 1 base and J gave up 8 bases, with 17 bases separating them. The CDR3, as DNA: TGTGCCAGCAGCTTAGTGTCGACAGAGGTGGGCGGCTACACCTTC. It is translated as CASSLVSTEVGGYTF. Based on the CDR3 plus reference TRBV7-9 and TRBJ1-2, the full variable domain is DTGVSQNPRHKITKRGQNVTFRCDPISEHNRLYWYRQTLGQGPEFLTYFQNEAQLEKSRLLSDRFSAERPKGSFSTLEIQRTEQGDSAMYLCASSLVSTEVGGYTFGSGTRLTVV.

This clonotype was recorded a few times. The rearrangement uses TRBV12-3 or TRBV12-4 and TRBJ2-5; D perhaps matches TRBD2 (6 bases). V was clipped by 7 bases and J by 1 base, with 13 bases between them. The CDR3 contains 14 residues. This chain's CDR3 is CASKPSGVQETQYF. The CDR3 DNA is TGTGCCAGCAAACCCTCGGGGGTCCAAGAGACCCAGTACTTC.

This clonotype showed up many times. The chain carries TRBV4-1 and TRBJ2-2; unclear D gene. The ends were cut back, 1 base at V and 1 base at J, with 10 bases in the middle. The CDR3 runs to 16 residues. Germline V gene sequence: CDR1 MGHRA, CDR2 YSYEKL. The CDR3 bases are TGCGCCAGCAGCCAAGTTTTACAGATGAACACCGGGGAGCTGTTTTTT. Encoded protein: CASSQVLQMNTGELFF.

CDR3 amino acids: CASSQDLLPVGYTF. In DNA form, the CDR3 reads TGTGCCAGCAGCCAAGATCTACTCCCAGTTGGCTACACCTTC. This chain joins TRBV4-2 and TRBJ1-2; D gene uncertain. V gave up 0 bases and J gave up 7 bases, with 12 bases separating them. The CDR3 extends over 14 amino acids. The germline CDR1 and CDR2 sequences are LGHNA and YNFKEQ.

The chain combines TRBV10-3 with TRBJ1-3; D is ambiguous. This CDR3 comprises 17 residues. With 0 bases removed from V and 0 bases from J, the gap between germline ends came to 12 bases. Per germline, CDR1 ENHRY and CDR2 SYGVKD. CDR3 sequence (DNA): TGTGCCATCAGTGAGTCGGCCGCAGAAGTCTCTGGAAACACCATATATTTT. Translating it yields CAISESAAEVSGNTIYF.

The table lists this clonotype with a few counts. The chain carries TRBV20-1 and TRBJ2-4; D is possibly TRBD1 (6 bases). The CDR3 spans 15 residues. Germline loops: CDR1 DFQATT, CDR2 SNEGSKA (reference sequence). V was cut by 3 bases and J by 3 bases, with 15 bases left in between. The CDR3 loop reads CSARETGSFKNIQYF. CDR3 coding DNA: TGCAGTGCTAGGGAAACAGGGTCCTTCAAAAACATTCAGTACTTC.

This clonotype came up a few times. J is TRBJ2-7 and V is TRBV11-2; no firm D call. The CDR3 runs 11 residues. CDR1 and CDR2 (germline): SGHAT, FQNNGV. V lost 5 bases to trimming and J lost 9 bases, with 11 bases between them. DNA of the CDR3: TGTGCCAGCAGCACCCAATGGGGGCAGTACTTC. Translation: CASSTQWGQYF.

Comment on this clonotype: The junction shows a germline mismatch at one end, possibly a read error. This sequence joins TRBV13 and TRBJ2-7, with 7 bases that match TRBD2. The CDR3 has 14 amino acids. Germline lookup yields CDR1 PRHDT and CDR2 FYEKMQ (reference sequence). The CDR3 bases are TGTGCCAGCAGCTTAGGCGGGGGGACCTACGAGAAGTACTTC. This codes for CASSLGGGTYEKYF.

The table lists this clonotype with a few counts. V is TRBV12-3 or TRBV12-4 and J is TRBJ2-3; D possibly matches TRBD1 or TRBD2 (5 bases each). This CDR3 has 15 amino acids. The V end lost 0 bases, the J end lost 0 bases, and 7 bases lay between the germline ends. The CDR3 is CASSLAGVSTDTQYF. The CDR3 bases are TGTGCCAGCAGTTTAGCGGGGGTCAGCACAGATACGCAGTATTTT.

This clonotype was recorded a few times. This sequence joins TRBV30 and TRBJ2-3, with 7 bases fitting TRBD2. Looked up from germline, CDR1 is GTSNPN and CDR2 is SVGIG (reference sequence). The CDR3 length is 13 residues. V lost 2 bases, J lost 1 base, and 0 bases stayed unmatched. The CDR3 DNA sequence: TGTGCCTGGAGTCGGGGGGGCACAGATACGCAGTATTTT. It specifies CAWSRGGTDTQYF.

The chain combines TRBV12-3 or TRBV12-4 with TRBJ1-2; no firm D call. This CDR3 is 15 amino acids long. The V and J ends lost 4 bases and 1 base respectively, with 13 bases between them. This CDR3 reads CASSSLNQINYGYTF. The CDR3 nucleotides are TGTGCCAGCAGTTCCCTAAATCAGATTAACTATGGCTACACCTTC.

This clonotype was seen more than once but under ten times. CDR3 protein: CASSHGLAGLGETQYF. In nucleotides, the CDR3 is TGCGCCAGCAGCCATGGACTAGCGGGACTCGGAGAGACCCAGTACTTC. The chain is built from TRBV5-1 and TRBJ2-5; 12 bases align to TRBD2. Germline lookup yields CDR1 SGHRS and CDR2 YFSETQ. This CDR3 has 16 amino acids. V was clipped by 4 bases and J by 4 bases; unmatched bases: 8. The entire variable domain, with the rest obtained from reference TRBV5-1 and TRBJ2-5, is as follows: KAGVTQTPRYLIKTRGQQVTLSCSPISGHRSVSWYQQTPGQGLQFLFEYFSETQRNKGNFPGRFSGRQFSNSRSEMNVSTLELGDSALYLCASSHGLAGLGETQYFGPGTRLLVL.

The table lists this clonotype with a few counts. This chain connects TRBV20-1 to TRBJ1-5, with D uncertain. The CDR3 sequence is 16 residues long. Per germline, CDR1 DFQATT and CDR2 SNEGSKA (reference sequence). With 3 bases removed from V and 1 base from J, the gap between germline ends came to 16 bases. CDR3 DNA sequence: TGCAGTGCTAGTATGGTCCAGGCGGTAAGCAATCAGCCCCAGCATTTT. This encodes CSASMVQAVSNQPQHF.

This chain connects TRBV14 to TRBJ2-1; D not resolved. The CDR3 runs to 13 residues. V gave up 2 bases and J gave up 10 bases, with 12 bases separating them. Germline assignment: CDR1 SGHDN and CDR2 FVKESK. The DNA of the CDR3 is TGTGCCAGCAGCCAACAGGCTGGCGGCGAGCAGTTCTTC. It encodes CASSQQAGGEQFF.

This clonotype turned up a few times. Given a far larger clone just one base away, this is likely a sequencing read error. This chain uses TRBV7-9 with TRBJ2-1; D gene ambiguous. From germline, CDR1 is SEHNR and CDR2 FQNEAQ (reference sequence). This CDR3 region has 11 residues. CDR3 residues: CASSLYSEQFF. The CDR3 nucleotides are TGTGCCAGCAGCTTATACAGTGAGCAGTTCTTC.

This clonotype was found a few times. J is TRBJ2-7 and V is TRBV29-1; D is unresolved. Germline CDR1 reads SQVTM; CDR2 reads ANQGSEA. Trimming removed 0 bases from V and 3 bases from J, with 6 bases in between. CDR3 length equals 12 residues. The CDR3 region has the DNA TGCAGCGTTGAAGATTCCGGCTACGAGCAGTACTTC. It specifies CSVEDSGYEQYF.

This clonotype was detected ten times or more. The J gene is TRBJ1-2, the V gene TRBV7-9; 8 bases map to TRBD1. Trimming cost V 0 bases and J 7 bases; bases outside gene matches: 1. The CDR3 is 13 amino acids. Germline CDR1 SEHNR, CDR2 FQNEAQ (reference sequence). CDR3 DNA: TGTGCCAGCAGCTTAGCCAGGGGGCGTGGCTACACCTTC. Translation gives CASSLARGRGYTF. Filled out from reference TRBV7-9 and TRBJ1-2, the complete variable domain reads DTGVSQNPRHKITKRGQNVTFRCDPISEHNRLYWYRQTLGQGPEFLTYFQNEAQLEKSRLLSDRFSAERPKGSFSTLEIQRTEQGDSAMYLCASSLARGRGYTFGSGTRLTVV.

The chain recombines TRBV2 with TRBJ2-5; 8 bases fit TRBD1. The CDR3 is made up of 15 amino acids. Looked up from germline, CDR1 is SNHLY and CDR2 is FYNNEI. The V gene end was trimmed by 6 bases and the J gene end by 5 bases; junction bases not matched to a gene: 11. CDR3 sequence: CASRPDTGGRETQYF. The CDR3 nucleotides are TGTGCCAGCAGGCCGGATACAGGGGGAAGGGAGACCCAGTACTTC.

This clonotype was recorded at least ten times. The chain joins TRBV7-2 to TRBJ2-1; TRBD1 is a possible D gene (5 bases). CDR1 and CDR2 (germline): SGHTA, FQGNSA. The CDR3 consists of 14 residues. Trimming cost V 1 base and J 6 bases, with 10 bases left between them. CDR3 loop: CASSLVGPGNEQFF. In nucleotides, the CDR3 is TGTGCCAGCAGCTTAGTGGGGCCGGGCAATGAGCAGTTCTTC.

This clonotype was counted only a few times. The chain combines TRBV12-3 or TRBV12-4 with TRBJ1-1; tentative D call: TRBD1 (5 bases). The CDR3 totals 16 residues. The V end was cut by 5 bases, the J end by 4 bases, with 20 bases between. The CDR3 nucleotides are TGTGCCAGCAGTCTATTATTAGGGGTTTTGGGCACTGAAGCTTTCTTT. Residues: CASSLLLGVLGTEAFF.

DNA for the CDR3: TGTGCCAGCAGCGTAGGGTCCTCTAGCACAGATACGCAGTATTTT. Amino acids: CASSVGSSSTDTQYF. V and J are TRBV9 and TRBJ2-3; D is unresolved. Germline V gene sequence: CDR1 SGDLS, CDR2 YYNGEE. Deletions cut 0 bases from V and 0 bases from J, with 8 bases between. There are 15 residues in the CDR3.

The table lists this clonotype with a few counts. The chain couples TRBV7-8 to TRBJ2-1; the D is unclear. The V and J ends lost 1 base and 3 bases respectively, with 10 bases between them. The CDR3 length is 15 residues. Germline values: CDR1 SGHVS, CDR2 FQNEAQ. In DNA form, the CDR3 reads TGTGCCAGCAGCTTAGAAGCGCAAAACTACAATGAGCAGTTCTTC. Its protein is CASSLEAQNYNEQFF.

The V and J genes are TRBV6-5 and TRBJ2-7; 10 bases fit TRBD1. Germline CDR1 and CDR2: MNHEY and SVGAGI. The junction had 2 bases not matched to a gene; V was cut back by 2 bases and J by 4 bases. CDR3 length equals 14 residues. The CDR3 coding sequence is TGTGCCAGCAGTTACCGGGACAGGGGTTACGAGCAGTACTTC. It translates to CASSYRDRGYEQYF.

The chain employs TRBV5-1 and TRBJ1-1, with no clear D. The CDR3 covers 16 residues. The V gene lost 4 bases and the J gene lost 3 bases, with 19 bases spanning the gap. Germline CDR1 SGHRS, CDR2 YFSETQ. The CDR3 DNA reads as TGCGCCAGCAGCCCAATTCTTCTACGAGATTACACTGAAGCTTTCTTT. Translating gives CASSPILLRDYTEAFF. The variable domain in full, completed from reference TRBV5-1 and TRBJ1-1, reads KAGVTQTPRYLIKTRGQQVTLSCSPISGHRSVSWYQQTPGQGLQFLFEYFSETQRNKGNFPGRFSGRQFSNSRSEMNVSTLELGDSALYLCASSPILLRDYTEAFFGQGTRLTVV.

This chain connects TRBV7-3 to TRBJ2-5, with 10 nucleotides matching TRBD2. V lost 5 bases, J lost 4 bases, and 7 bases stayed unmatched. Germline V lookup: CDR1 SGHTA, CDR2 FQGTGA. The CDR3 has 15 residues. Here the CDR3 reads CASSQAAGGRETQYF. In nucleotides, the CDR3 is TGTGCCAGCAGCCAAGCAGCGGGGGGGCGAGAGACCCAGTACTTC. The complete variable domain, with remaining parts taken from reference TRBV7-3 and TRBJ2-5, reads GAGVSQTPSNKVTEKGKYVELRCDPISGHTALYWYRQSLGQGPEFLIYFQGTGAADDSGLPNDRFFAVRPEGSVSTLKIQRTERGDSAVYLCASSQAAGGRETQYFGPGTRLLVL.

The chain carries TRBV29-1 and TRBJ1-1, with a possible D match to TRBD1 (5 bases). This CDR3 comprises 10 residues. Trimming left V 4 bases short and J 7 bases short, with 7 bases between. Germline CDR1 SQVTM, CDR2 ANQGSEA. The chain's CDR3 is CSVGRGEAFF. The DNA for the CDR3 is TGCAGCGTTGGAAGGGGTGAAGCTTTCTTT. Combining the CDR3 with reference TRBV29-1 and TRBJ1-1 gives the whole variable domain SAVISQKPSRDICQRGTSLTIQCQVDSQVTMMFWYRQQPGQSLTLIATANQGSEATYESGFVIDKFPISRPNLTFSTLTVSNMSPEDSSIYLCSVGRGEAFFGQGTRLTVV.